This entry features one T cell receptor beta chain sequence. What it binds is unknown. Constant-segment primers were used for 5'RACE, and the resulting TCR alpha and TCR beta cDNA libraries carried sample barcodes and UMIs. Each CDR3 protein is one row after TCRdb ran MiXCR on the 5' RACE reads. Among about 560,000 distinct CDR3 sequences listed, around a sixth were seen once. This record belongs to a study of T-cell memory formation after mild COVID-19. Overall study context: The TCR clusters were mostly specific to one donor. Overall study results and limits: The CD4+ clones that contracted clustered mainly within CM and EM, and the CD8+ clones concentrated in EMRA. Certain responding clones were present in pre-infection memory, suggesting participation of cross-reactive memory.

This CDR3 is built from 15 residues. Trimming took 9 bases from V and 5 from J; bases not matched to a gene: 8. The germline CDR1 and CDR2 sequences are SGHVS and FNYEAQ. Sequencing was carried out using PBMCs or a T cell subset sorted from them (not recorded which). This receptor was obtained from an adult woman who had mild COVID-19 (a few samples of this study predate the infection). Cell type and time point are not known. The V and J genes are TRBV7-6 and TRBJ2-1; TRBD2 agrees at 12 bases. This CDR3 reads CASGDGLAGNNEQFF. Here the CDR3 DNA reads TGTGCCAGTGGAGACGGACTAGCGGGGAACAATGAGCAGTTCTTC.